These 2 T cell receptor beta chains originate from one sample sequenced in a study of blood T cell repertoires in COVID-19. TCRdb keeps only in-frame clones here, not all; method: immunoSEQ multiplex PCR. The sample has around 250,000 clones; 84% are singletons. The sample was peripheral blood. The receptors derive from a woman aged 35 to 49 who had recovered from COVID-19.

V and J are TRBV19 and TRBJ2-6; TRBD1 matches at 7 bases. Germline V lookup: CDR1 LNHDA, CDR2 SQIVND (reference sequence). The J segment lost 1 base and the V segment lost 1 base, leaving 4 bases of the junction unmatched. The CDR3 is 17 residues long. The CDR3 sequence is CASSIGGTASGANVLTF. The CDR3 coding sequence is TGTGCCAGTAGTATAGGGGGGACAGCGTCTGGGGCCAACGTCCTGACTTTC. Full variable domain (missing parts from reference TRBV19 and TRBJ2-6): DGGITQSPKYLFRKEGQNVTLSCEQNLNHDAMYWYRQDPGQGLRLIYYSQIVNDFQKGDIAEGYSVSREKKESFPLTVTSAQKNPTAFYLCASSIGGTASGANVLTFGAGSRLTVL.

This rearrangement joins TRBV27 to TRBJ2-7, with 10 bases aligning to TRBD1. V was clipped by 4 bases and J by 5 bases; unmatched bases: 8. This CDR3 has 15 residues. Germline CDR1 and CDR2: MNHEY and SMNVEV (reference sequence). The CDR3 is CASSSAGTGDHEQYF. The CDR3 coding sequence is TGTGCCAGCAGTTCAGCGGGGACAGGGGATCACGAGCAGTACTTC.